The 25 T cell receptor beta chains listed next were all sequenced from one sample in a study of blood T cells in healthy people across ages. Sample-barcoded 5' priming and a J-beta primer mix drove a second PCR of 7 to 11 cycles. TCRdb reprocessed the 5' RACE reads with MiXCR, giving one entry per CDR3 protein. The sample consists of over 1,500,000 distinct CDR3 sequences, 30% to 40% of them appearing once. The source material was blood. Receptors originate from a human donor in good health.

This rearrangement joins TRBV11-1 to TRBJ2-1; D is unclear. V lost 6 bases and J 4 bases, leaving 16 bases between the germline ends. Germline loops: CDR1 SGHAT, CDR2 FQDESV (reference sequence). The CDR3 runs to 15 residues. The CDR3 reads CASRPDLGLYNEQFF. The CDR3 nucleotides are TGTGCCAGCAGACCGGACCTGGGTTTGTACAATGAGCAGTTCTTC.

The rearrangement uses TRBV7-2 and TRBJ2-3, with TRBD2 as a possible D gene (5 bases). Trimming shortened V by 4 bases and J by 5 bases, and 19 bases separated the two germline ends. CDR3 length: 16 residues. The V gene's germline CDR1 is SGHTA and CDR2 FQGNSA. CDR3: CASSSFGVSVLDTQYF. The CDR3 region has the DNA TGTGCCAGCAGCTCCTTCGGGGTTTCAGTCCTAGATACGCAGTATTTT.

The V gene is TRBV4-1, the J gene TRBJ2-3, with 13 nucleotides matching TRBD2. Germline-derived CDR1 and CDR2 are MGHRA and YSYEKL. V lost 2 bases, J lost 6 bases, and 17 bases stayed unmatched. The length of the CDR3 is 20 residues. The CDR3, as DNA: TGCGCCAGCAGCCAATATTTACTAGCGGGGGGGCCTAGGAGAGGCGATACGCAGTATTTT. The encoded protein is CASSQYLLAGGPRRGDTQYF.

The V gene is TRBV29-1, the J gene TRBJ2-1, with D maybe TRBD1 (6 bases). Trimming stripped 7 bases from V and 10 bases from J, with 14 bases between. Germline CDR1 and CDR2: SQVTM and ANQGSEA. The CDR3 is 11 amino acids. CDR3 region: CSGSGVREQFF. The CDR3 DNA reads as TGCAGCGGGTCAGGGGTACGGGAGCAGTTCTTC.

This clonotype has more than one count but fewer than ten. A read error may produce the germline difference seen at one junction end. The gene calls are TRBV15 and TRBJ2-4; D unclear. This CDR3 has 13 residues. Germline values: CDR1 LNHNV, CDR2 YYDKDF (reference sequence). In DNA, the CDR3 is TGTGCCACCAGCAGAGATCTCAGCTACGAGCAGTGCTTC. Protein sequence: CATSRDLSYEQCF.

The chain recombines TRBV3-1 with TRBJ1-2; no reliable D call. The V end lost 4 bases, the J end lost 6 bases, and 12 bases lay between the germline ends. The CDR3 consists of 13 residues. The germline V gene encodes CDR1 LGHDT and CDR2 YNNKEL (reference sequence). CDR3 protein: CASSPELGNGYTF. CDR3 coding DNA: TGTGCCAGCAGCCCCGAATTGGGGAATGGCTACACCTTC.

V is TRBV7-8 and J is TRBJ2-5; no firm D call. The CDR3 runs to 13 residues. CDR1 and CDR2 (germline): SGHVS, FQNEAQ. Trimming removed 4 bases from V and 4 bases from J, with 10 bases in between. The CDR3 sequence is CASSSQVGETQYF. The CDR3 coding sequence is TGTGCCAGCAGCTCCCAAGTCGGAGAGACCCAGTACTTC. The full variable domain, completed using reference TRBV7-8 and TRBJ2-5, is GAGVSQSPRYKVAKRGQDVALRCDPISGHVSLFWYQQALGQGPEFLTYFQNEAQLDKSGLPSDRFFAERPEGSVSTLKIQRTQQEDSAVYLCASSSQVGETQYFGPGTRLLVL.

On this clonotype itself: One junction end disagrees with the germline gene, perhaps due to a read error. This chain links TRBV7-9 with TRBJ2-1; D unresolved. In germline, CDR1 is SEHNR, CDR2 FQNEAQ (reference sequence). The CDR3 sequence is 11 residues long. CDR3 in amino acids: CASSLVSEQVF. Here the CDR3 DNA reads TGTGCCAGCAGCTTAGTAAGTGAGCAGGTCTTC.

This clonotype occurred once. The CDR3 DNA reads as TGTGCCAGCAGTCCTCAATCGGGACAGGGGATTTACGAGCAGTACTTC. Amino acids: CASSPQSGQGIYEQYF. This sequence joins TRBV28 and TRBJ2-7, with TRBD1 identical over 10 bases. The CDR3 contains 16 residues. Germline CDR1 MDHEN, CDR2 SYDVKM. V trimming: 5 bases; J trimming: 4 bases; junction bases outside the gene matches: 11.

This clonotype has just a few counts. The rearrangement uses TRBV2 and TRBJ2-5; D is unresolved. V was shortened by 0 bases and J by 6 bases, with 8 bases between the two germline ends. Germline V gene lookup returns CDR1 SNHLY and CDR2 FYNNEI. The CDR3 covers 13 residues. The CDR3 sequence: CASSEALGKTQYF. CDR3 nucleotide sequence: TGTGCCAGCAGTGAAGCCCTGGGGAAGACCCAGTACTTC.

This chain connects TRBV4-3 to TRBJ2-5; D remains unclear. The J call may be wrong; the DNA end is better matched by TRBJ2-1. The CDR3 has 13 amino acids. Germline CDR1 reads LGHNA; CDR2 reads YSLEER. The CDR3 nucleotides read TGCGCCAGCAGCGTTGGGGTGGAAGAGACCCAGTTCTTC. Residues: CASSVGVEETQFF.

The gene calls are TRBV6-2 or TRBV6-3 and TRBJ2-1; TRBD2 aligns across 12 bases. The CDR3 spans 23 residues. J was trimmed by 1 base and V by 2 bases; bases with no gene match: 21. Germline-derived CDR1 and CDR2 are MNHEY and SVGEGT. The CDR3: CASSYTLIWTSGDVVRSYNEQFF. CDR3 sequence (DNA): TGTGCCAGCAGTTACACATTAATATGGACTAGCGGGGACGTCGTCAGATCCTACAATGAGCAGTTCTTC.

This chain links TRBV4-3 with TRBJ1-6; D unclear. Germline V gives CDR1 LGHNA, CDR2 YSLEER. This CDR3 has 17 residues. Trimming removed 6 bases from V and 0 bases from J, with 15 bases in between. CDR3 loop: CASSLTRASSYNSPLHF. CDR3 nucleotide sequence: TGCGCCAGCAGTCTAACGAGGGCTAGCTCCTATAATTCACCCCTCCACTTT.

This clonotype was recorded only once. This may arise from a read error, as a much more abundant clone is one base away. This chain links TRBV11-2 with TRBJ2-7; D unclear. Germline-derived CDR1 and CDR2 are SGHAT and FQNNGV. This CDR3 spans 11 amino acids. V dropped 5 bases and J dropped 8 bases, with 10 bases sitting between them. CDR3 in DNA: TGTGCCAGCAGCCAATTCCAGAAGCAGTACTTC. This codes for CASSQFQKQYF. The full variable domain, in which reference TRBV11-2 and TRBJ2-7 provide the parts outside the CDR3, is EAGVAQSPRYKIIEKRQSVAFWCNPISGHATLYWYQQILGQGPKLLIQFQNNGVVDDSQLPKDRFSAERLKGVDSTLKIQPAKLEDSAVYLCASSQFQKQYFGPGTRLTVT.

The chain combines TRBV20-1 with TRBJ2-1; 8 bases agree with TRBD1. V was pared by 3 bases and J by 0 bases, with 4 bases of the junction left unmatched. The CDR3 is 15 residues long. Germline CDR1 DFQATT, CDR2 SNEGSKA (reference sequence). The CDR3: CSASRGLSSYNEQFF. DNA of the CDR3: TGCAGTGCTAGCAGGGGGCTTAGCTCCTACAATGAGCAGTTCTTC.

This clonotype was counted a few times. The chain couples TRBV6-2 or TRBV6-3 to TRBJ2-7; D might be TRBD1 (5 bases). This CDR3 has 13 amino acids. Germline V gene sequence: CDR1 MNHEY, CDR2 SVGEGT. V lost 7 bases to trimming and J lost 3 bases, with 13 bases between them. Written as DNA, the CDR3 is TGTGCCAGCAAGTGGGCAGGGTACTACGAGCAGTACTTC. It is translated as CASKWAGYYEQYF.

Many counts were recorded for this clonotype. CDR3 nucleotide sequence: TGCAGTGCTAGGGGGGGAAGCACAGATACGCAGTATTTT. Its translation: CSARGGSTDTQYF. This chain connects TRBV20-1 to TRBJ2-3; D is possibly TRBD2 (6 bases). With 3 bases removed from V and 0 bases from J, the gap between germline ends came to 7 bases. Germline V gene sequence: CDR1 DFQATT, CDR2 SNEGSKA (reference sequence). The CDR3 loop spans 13 amino acids.

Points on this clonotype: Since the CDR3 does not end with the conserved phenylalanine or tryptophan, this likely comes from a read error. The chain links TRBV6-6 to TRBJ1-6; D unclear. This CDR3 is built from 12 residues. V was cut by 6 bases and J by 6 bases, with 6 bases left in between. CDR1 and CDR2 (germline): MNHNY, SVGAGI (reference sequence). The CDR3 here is CASRWGNSPLHS. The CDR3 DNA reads TGTGCCAGCAGGTGGGGTAATTCACCCCTCCACTCT.

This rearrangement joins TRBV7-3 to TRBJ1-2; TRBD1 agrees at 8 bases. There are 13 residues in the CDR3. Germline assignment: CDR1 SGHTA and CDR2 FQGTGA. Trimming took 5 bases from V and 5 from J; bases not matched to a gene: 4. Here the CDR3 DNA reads TGTGCCAGCAGCATAGGACAGGGATATGGCTACACCTTC. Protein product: CASSIGQGYGYTF.

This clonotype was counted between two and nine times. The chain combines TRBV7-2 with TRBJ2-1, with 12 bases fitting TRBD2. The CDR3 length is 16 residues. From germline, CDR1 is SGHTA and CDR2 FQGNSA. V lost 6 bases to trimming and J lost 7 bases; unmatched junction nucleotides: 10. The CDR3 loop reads CASRPLLAGGINEQFF. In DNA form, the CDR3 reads TGTGCCAGCAGACCTCTCCTAGCGGGGGGGATTAATGAGCAGTTCTTC.

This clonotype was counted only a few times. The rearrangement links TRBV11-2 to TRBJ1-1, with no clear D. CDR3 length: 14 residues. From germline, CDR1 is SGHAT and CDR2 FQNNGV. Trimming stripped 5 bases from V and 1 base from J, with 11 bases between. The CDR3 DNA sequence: TGTGCCAGCAGCGCCCGGGATTCGAACACTGAAGCTTTCTTT. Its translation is CASSARDSNTEAFF.

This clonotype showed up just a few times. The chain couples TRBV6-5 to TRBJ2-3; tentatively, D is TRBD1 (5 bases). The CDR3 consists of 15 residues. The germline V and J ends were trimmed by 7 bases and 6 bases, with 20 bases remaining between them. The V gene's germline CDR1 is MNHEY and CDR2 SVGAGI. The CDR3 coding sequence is TGTGCCAGCACCGAAGGGGCAGCCGGTCGGGATACGCAGTATTTT. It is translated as CASTEGAAGRDTQYF.

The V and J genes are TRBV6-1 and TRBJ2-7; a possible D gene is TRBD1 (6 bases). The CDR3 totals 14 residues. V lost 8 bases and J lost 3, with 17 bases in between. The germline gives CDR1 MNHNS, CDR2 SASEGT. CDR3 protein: CASGWTKGHYEQYF. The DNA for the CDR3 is TGTGCCAGCGGATGGACAAAGGGACACTACGAGCAGTACTTC.

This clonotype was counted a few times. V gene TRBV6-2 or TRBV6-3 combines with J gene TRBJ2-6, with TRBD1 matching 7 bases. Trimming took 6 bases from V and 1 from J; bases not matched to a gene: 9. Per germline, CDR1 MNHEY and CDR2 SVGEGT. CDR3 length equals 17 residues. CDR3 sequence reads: CASSSDRVLSGANVLTF. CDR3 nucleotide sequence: TGTGCCAGCAGCAGCGACAGGGTGCTTTCTGGGGCCAACGTCCTGACTTTC.

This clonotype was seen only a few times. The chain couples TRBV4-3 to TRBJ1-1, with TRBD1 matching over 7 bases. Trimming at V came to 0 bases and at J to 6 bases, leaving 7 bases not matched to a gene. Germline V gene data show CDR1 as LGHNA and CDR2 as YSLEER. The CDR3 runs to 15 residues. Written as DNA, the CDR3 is TGCGCCAGCAGCCAAGATCGCAGGGGGATACCTGAAGCTTTCTTT. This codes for CASSQDRRGIPEAFF.